This TCR beta chain was documented in a study of T-cell memory formation after mild COVID-19. Study at large: The TCR clusters were mostly specific to one donor.

There are 13 residues in the CDR3. Trimming left V 3 bases short and J 8 bases short, with 13 bases between. CDR1 and CDR2 from the germline V gene are MNHEY and SVGAGI. TCRdb ran MiXCR on the 5' RACE reads and lists one entry per CDR3 protein. Among about 250,000 distinct CDR3 sequences listed, around 17% were seen once. Overall study findings and caveats: There was no confirmation that second-wave clones peaking on day 37 were SARS-CoV-2 specific. Among clones contracting day 15 to 85, CD4/CD8 was balanced, whereas later expanders leaned CD4+. The main location of contracting CD4+ clones was CM and EM, and that of contracting CD8+ clones was EMRA.

A few counts support this clonotype. Its cognate antigen is unknown. This TCR was recovered from a man aged 18 to 29 who had mild COVID-19 (a few samples of this study predate the infection). Cell type and time point are not known. Sequenced material: PBMCs or a T cell subset sorted from them (not recorded which). The chain uses TRBV6-5 and TRBJ1-2; D remains ambiguous. This chain's CDR3 is CASSYAHGRGYTF. CDR3 DNA sequence: TGTGCCAGCAGTTATGCTCACGGGAGGGGCTACACCTTC.